This T cell receptor beta chain appears in the sequencing data of a study of cytomegalovirus exposure and HLA in healthy donors (dated by TCRdb to about 2017). With regard to the full study: An earlier analysis of some 620 of the donors reported 276 Gb of sequence data and 95 million to 140 million unique TCR beta sequences obtained from approximately 180 million T cells. An early release covering roughly 580 HLA-typed donors comprised roughly 300 gigabases of sequencing data and 85 million or so unique TCR sequences. Among the roughly 400 genotyped donors, approximately 82% belonged to the genetic ancestry cluster associated with self-reported Caucasian donors. The study was designed to test whether signatures of past pathogen exposure could be identified by cataloging public T cell receptors. The study used immunosequencing to profile the T cell repertoires of 600 to 850 subjects and linked those repertoires to cytomegalovirus serostatus. Besides the first cohort of 550 to 750 subjects, a separate validation cohort made up of 120 different subjects was used. To predict cytomegalovirus infection status, the study combined high-throughput TCR immunosequencing, statistical association of individual TCRs with disease status, and machine learning. In a later analysis, previously published TCR beta repertoires from more than 500 donors were re-analyzed and high-resolution HLA genotyping was added so that TCR occurrence patterns could be studied. Rather than using new phenotypic data, the later analysis identified candidate immune exposures from TCR beta sequences and from how often those sequences occurred across donors. In an earlier analysis of a few hundred of the donors, high-throughput TCR beta sequencing was used to judge whether each TCR beta V gene segment behaved as functional or pseudogenic. Alongside the repertoire data, information on donor age, sex, ethnicity and CMV serostatus was compiled. A later genetic analysis took genome-wide SNP genotypes for about 55% of the 666 donors and used that subset as a discovery cohort. Every discovery cohort repertoire had been produced on one sequencing platform. HLA typing covered class I and class II loci at four-digit resolution. Typing coverage varied by locus: roughly 629-630 donors for A, B, C, DRB1 and DQB1; approximately 500 for DQA1; approximately 570 for DPA1; 450 to 480 for DPB1. Because of strong linkage in the cohort, 4 to 6 DR-DQ haplotypes were treated as single units for association and clustering. Across 398 genotyped donors of the cohort, an average of roughly 230,000 unique TCR beta nucleotide sequences per donor were sequenced, and approximately 17% of those sequences were non-productive. On the study overall, not on this receptor specifically: A later analysis found that most CMV-associated TCR beta chains appeared HLA-restricted, with HLA associations seemingly driven largely by CMV exposure. The authors suggested that the approach could potentially be extended to other disease states and immunological phenotypes. According to a later genetic analysis, donors in an Asian-associated ancestry cluster had fewer N-insertions in productive TCRs than the roughly 700-donor mean. According to a later analysis, parvovirus B19, influenza, CMV and Epstein-Barr virus appeared linked to several top co-occurrence clusters. Because HLA typing was unavailable for some donors at each locus, only the typed subset was used in association tests. A further reported finding was that TCR beta sequences accurately predicted the HLA-A and HLA-B alleles for most subjects in the first cohort. This cohort had only TCR beta chains sequenced, and the lack of alpha or paired-chain data limited which features could be detected. In a later genetic analysis, a missense DCLRE1C variant was associated with V-gene and J-gene trimming of TCR beta chains, and the association was replicated in an independent cohort. Correlated functional status among segregating V segments might reflect linkage disequilibrium, but an unknown experimental factor could not be ruled out. In an earlier analysis of fewer than 750 of the donors, most TCR beta V segments were observed in productive rearrangements about 90% or about 30% of the time, broadly matching IMGT annotations. A few of the identified cytomegalovirus-associated TCR beta chains were confirmed in vitro to be specific for cytomegalovirus antigens. While some public TCRs were present in many individuals, most TCR sequences turned up only very rarely across donors. A group of highly shared sequence variants was considered likely to be a technical artifact of the sequencing pipeline. The study gave a list of about 160 TCR beta chains associated with cytomegalovirus. For the cohort, immune exposure information was limited to CMV serostatus. Roughly uniform sequencing depth across donors was assumed in presence/absence analyses, although this assumption may not hold. The classifier was reported to diagnose cytomegalovirus status with high specificity and sensitivity in both the original cohort and the validation cohort. In a later analysis, HLA-associated TCR beta chains showed more clonal expansion and lower generation probabilities than non-associated chains that were equally common. Strong co-occurrence of HLA alleles, especially DR and DQ, made assigning TCR associations to individual alleles difficult. In a later analysis, TCR association rates were found to vary across HLA loci, with the most associated TCRs seen for DRB1 alleles and the fewest for HLA-C alleles. A later analysis associated 17,000 or so TCR beta sequences with specific HLA alleles at a false discovery rate of 0.05. The earlier analysis of a few hundred of the donors excluded seventeen rarely observed V segments, including chromosome 9 orphons, because counts were too low.

Receptor amplification or capture employed the immunoSEQ multiplex PCR assay. The multiplex PCR relied on a mix of 60 forward primers for TCR Vbeta segments and 13 reverse primers for TCR Jbeta segments. Amplification of the CDR3 region of rearranged TCR beta genes was performed with a multiplex PCR assay on genomic DNA. On the Illumina HiSeq System, the amplified TCR beta libraries were sequenced as 87-base-pair reads. Concerning the study's data processing: A later analysis counted about 80 million unique TCR beta chains across the 650 to 800 repertoires, and 9 million to 14 million of these chains were shared by at least two donors. To remove PCR and sequencing errors, raw reads were error-corrected and collapsed into unique sequences using a nearest-neighbor algorithm that merged closely related sequences. Alignment of CDR3 sequences to IMGT reference sequences was used to assign V, D and J gene segments. For a sequence to be retained, a match of at least six nucleotides to both a V gene segment and a J gene segment was required. Rearrangements were classified as productive when the CDR3 lacked stop codons and remained in frame with V and J, and all other rearrangements were classified as non-productive. Following IMGT convention, CDR3 was defined as the stretch from the second conserved V-encoded cysteine to the conserved J-encoded phenylalanine. In an earlier analysis of 550 to 650 of the donors, sequences lacking an unambiguous match to a single V gene segment were excluded. An earlier analysis of 587 of the donors called V segments functional above 56.7% productive rearrangements and segregating when the between-donor standard deviation exceeded 5%. A statistical classification framework was built to diagnose cytomegalovirus status from the catalog of TCR beta chain sequences. In a later analysis, TCR nucleotide sequences were compared against IMGT/GENE-DB human TR gene sequences so that V and J genes could be assigned. A later analysis assigned CDR3 sequences and most-parsimonious VDJ recombination scenarios with the TCRdist pipeline. In a later analysis, each TCR beta chain was defined by its CDR3 amino acid sequence together with its V-gene family, and reads lacking a unique V-gene family were excluded. A later analysis removed over 500 highly shared, low-generation-probability nucleotide sequences to deal with suspected cross-contamination and a sequencing artifact. A later analysis calculated a clonal expansion index for each public chain from normalized within-repertoire ranks of inferred template counts. A later analysis computed generation probabilities with a VDJ recombination model fitted to out-of-frame rearrangements, and checked the results against IGoR. In a later analysis, TCR-TCR, TCR-HLA and TCR-CMV co-occurrence was scored with hypergeometric tests, and a repertoire-size bias correction was applied to TCR pairs. A later analysis estimated false discovery rates by permuting HLA or CMV assignments 20 times. In a later analysis, co-occurring TCRs were grouped with DBSCAN, and TCRdist sequence similarity was added when clustering was performed within HLA-allele-positive subsets. For co-occurrence clustering, repertoires with fewer than 30,000 or more than 120,000 public chains were excluded, along with about five repertoires with anomalous nucleotide sharing. In its TCRdb copy, this immuneACCESS table keeps in-frame sequences only and misses some clones. Where compared with another copy, unresolved V genes explain less than half of these, and the others have no known cause. V and J calls and clone size come straight from that table; D and trimming were deduced from the DNA. The sample table holds approximately 40,000 clones, of which roughly 88% were seen once. The ten top clones hold around 10% of the sample.

In total, just over 650 healthy bone marrow donors made up the cohort. Cohort members were all nominally healthy when sampled, although unrecorded immune exposures were likely present. The donor tested CMV seropositive and was one of the 289 seropositive cohort members. A peripheral blood sample was collected from each donor, and TCR beta sequencing was performed on peripheral blood mononuclear cells. The Qiagen DNeasy Blood Extraction Kit was used to extract genomic DNA from the blood cell samples. Comments on this clone: The antigen this receptor binds is unknown. The record has no base qualities; no much larger clone is one base away.

Sequencing was performed on PBMCs. The receptor's source is a woman aged 40 to 55 in good health and CMV-seropositive.

The CDR3 reads as follows: CASSRRVLYEQYF. The bases are TGTGCCAGCAGCAGGAGGGTTTTATACGAGCAGTACTTC. Recombination linked TRBV21-1 to TRBJ2-7; the listed D gene, TRBD2, was not tested against the DNA. TRBV21-1 represents a pseudogene. The CDR3, from cysteine to phenylalanine, totals 13 residues. Kept here is only the CDR3 DNA, which spans 39 bases and is read in frame from base 1.